Listed here is a single TCR beta chain. Its matching antigen is unknown. The data derive from a study of cytomegalovirus exposure and HLA in healthy donors. Study outcomes and limitations: A missense DCLRE1C variant was associated with V- and J-gene trimming of TCR beta chains in a later analysis, and an independent cohort replicated the association. Association with HLA alleles at 0.05 false discovery rate was found for approximately 18,000 TCR beta sequences in a later analysis.

The study sampled nominally healthy donors, though unrecorded immune exposures were likely. PCR involved 60 Vbeta and 13 Jbeta primers. The table came from immunoSEQ multiplex PCR; TCRdb's copy has only in-frame clones and leaves some out. The sample contains around 150,000 clones, over 75% of which appear only once. V shed 8 bases and J 2 bases; nucleotides not matched to a gene: 14. The CDR3 length is 16 residues. The germline CDR1 and CDR2 sequences are WNHNN and SYGVQD (reference sequence). The genes are TRBV10-1 and TRBJ1-1, with 7 bases fitting TRBD1. Sequencing was done on a sample of PBMCs. This TCR was sampled from a man in his forties or fifties in good health and CMV-seropositive. CDR3 sequence (DNA): TGCGCCAGCCTAGCCTTTAGACAGGGTTCTAACACTGAAGCTTTCTTT. It specifies CASLAFRQGSNTEAFF.